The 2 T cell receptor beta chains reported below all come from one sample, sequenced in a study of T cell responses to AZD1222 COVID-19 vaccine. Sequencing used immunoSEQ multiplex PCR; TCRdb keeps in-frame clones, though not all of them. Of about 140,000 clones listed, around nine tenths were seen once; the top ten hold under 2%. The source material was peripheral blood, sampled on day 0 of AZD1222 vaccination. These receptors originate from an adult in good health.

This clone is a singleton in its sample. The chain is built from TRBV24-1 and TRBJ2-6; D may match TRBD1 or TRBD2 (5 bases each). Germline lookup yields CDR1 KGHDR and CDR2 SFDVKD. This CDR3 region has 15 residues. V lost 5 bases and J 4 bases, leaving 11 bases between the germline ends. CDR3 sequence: CATSAGPPGANVLTF. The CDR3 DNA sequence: TGTGCCACCAGTGCGGGGCCCCCGGGGGCCAACGTCCTGACTTTC.

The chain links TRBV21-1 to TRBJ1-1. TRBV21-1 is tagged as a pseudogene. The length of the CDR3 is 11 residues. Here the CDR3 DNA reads TGTGCCAGAGCCGTCAACACTGAAGCTTTCTTT. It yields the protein CARAVNTEAFF.